The clone carrying this T cell receptor (beta chain) was picked up one time. What it binds is not known. At one of its ends the junction is not consistent with the germline gene, which may arise from a read error. The entry originates in a study of coeliac disease. Overall study context: Coeliac patients had newly diagnosed active disease, refractory type I disease, or gluten-free diet control. Study-level results: In active celiac disease, intraepithelial and lamina propria TRB and TRG repertoires were less clonal than controls.

Method: immunoSEQ multiplex PCR; TCRdb's copy keeps in-frame clones and lacks some. The data contain about 4,900 clones, less than 80% of them singletons. The sequence derives from a woman between 40 and 50 years old. The sequencing input was lymphocytes from the gut lamina propria.

The DNA for the CDR3 is TGTACCAGCAGCGCCGGACCGGGACTAGCGGGGACCTACGAGCAGTACTTC. It translates to CTSSAGPGLAGTYEQYF. The V gene is TRBV5-4, the J gene TRBJ2-7; TRBD2 agrees at 13 bases. This CDR3 has 17 residues. Germline CDR1 reads SGHNT; CDR2 reads YYREEE (reference sequence).